A selection of T cell receptor beta chains follows, all from one sample in a study of cytomegalovirus exposure and HLA in healthy donors. Produced via immunoSEQ multiplex PCR; TCRdb's table is partial and in-frame only. Among roughly 330,000 clones, 87% were seen once, and the ten largest hold over 1%. Sequencing was performed on PBMCs. The source of these receptors is a woman younger than 45 in good health and CMV-seropositive. CDR3s include the opening cysteine and the closing phenylalanine or tryptophan. The order of the fields is V gene, D gene, clone size, J gene, CDR3 protein, CDR3 DNA. The D gene is left open where the match is weak. Not all rows give a size; the values are once, few, many and, for expanded clones, a class.

V gene: TRBV30
D gene: NA
clone size: NA
J gene: TRBJ2-3
CDR3 protein: CAWSPPGPIVDTQYF
CDR3 DNA: TGTGCCTGGAGTCCTCCGGGACCCATTGTAGATACGCAGTATTTT

V gene: TRBV7-3
D gene: NA
clone size: NA
J gene: TRBJ2-5
CDR3 protein: CASSPTGTPVTETQYF
CDR3 DNA: TGTGCCAGCAGCCCGACCGGGACTCCTGTAACGGAGACCCAGTACTTC

V gene: TRBV9
D gene: NA
clone size: NA
J gene: TRBJ2-1
CDR3 protein: CASSVGAGWDEQFF
CDR3 DNA: TGTGCCAGCAGCGTAGGCGCGGGATGGGATGAGCAGTTCTTC

V gene: TRBV10-3
D gene: TRBD1
clone size: NA
J gene: TRBJ2-7
CDR3 protein: CAISEKGQGEGSSYEQYF
CDR3 DNA: TGTGCCATCAGTGAGAAGGGACAGGGAGAAGGGAGCTCCTACGAGCAGTACTTC

V gene: TRBV6-5
D gene: NA
clone size: NA
J gene: TRBJ2-7
CDR3 protein: CASSSHSSYEQYF
CDR3 DNA: TGTGCCAGCAGTTCACACAGCTCCTACGAGCAGTACTTC

V gene: TRBV10-3
D gene: TRBD2
clone size: NA
J gene: TRBJ2-3
CDR3 protein: CAISGGLAGTDTQYF
CDR3 DNA: TGTGCCATCAGCGGTGGACTAGCGGGGACAGATACGCAGTATTTT

V gene: TRBV30
D gene: NA
clone size: NA
J gene: TRBJ2-3
CDR3 protein: CAWSEGRGSTDTQYF
CDR3 DNA: TGTGCCTGGAGTGAAGGGCGGGGTAGCACAGATACGCAGTATTTT

V gene: TRBV5-4
D gene: NA
clone size: NA
J gene: TRBJ2-1
CDR3 protein: CASSLVARNEQFF
CDR3 DNA: TGTGCCAGCAGCTTGGTTGCTAGGAATGAGCAGTTCTTC

V gene: TRBV5-1
D gene: NA
clone size: NA
J gene: TRBJ1-2
CDR3 protein: CASSENRVHYGYTF
CDR3 DNA: TGCGCCAGCTCCGAAAACAGGGTCCACTATGGCTACACCTTC

V gene: TRBV2
D gene: NA
clone size: NA
J gene: TRBJ2-3
CDR3 protein: CASIAQLADTQYF
CDR3 DNA: TGTGCCAGCATTGCTCAATTGGCAGATACGCAGTATTTT

V gene: TRBV5-6
D gene: NA
clone size: NA
J gene: TRBJ1-4
CDR3 protein: CASSFAPPNEKLFF
CDR3 DNA: TGTGCCAGCAGCTTTGCACCGCCTAATGAAAAACTGTTTTTT

V gene: TRBV2
D gene: NA
clone size: NA
J gene: TRBJ2-2
CDR3 protein: CASSDDQIAGELFF
CDR3 DNA: TGTGCCAGCAGTGACGATCAAATCGCCGGGGAGCTGTTTTTT

V gene: TRBV7-2
D gene: NA
clone size: NA
J gene: TRBJ1-5
CDR3 protein: CASSFIGVNQPQHF
CDR3 DNA: TGTGCCAGCAGCTTCATCGGAGTCAATCAGCCCCAGCATTTT

V gene: TRBV28
D gene: TRBD2
clone size: NA
J gene: TRBJ2-7
CDR3 protein: CASSLLGTSENYEQYF
CDR3 DNA: TGTGCCAGCAGTTTATTGGGAACTAGCGAAAACTACGAGCAGTACTTC

V gene: TRBV19
D gene: TRBD2
clone size: NA
J gene: TRBJ2-3
CDR3 protein: CASSIAGGADTQYF
CDR3 DNA: TGTGCCAGTAGTATAGCGGGAGGCGCAGATACGCAGTATTTT

V gene: TRBV4-3
D gene: TRBD1
clone size: NA
J gene: TRBJ2-7
CDR3 protein: CASSPRTGRPHEQYF
CDR3 DNA: TGCGCCAGCAGCCCTCGGACAGGGAGACCCCACGAGCAGTACTTC

V gene: TRBV11-2
D gene: TRBD1
clone size: NA
J gene: TRBJ2-6
CDR3 protein: CASSPGQGGSGANVLTF
CDR3 DNA: TGTGCCAGCAGCCCGGGACAGGGTGGTTCTGGGGCCAACGTCCTGACTTTC

V gene: TRBV29-1
D gene: NA
clone size: NA
J gene: TRBJ1-1
CDR3 protein: CSVAGRLNTEAFF
CDR3 DNA: TGCAGCGTTGCTGGCAGGCTAAACACTGAAGCTTTCTTT

V gene: TRBV7-8
D gene: NA
clone size: NA
J gene: TRBJ1-2
CDR3 protein: CASSDFERLGYTF
CDR3 DNA: TGTGCCAGCAGCGATTTCGAGCGTCTGGGCTACACCTTC

V gene: TRBV4-3
D gene: NA
clone size: once
J gene: TRBJ1-1
CDR3 protein: CASSQDLRGDTEAFF
CDR3 DNA: TGCGCCAGCAGCCAAGATCTCAGGGGTGACACTGAAGCTTTCTTT

V gene: TRBV6-1
D gene: NA
clone size: NA
J gene: TRBJ2-7
CDR3 protein: CASLNYEQYF
CDR3 DNA: TGTGCCAGCCTTAACTACGAGCAGTACTTC

V gene: TRBV27
D gene: NA
clone size: NA
J gene: TRBJ2-3
CDR3 protein: CATSWQGLSTDTQYF
CDR3 DNA: TGTGCCACATCCTGGCAAGGTCTTAGCACAGATACGCAGTATTTT

V gene: TRBV27
D gene: TRBD2
clone size: NA
J gene: TRBJ2-3
CDR3 protein: CASKALAGGPDTQYF
CDR3 DNA: TGTGCCAGCAAAGCCCTAGCGGGGGGGCCGGATACGCAGTATTTT

V gene: TRBV29-1
D gene: TRBD2
clone size: NA
J gene: TRBJ2-5
CDR3 protein: CSLLRVSGGKETQYF
CDR3 DNA: TGCAGCCTCCTTCGGGTTAGCGGGGGAAAAGAGACCCAGTACTTC

V gene: TRBV18
D gene: TRBD2
clone size: NA
J gene: TRBJ2-2
CDR3 protein: CASSPWLAENTGELFF
CDR3 DNA: TGTGCCAGCTCACCGTGGCTAGCGGAGAACACCGGGGAGCTGTTTTTT

V gene: TRBV7-3
D gene: NA
clone size: NA
J gene: TRBJ2-2
CDR3 protein: CASSLGNTGELFF
CDR3 DNA: TGTGCCAGCAGCTTGGGAAACACCGGGGAGCTGTTTTTT

V gene: TRBV4-3
D gene: NA
clone size: NA
J gene: TRBJ2-3
CDR3 protein: CASSQVGGETQYF
CDR3 DNA: TGCGCCAGCAGCCAAGTAGGTGGGGAGACGCAGTATTTT

V gene: TRBV9
D gene: NA
clone size: once
J gene: TRBJ2-7
CDR3 protein: CASSVAGGTGYEQYF
CDR3 DNA: TGTGCCAGCAGCGTAGCTGGAGGGACGGGTTACGAGCAGTACTTC

V gene: TRBV7-2
D gene: NA
clone size: NA
J gene: TRBJ1-2
CDR3 protein: CASSLSLRTTDGYTF
CDR3 DNA: TGTGCCAGCAGCTTAAGCCTCCGGACCACGGATGGCTACACCTTC

V gene: TRBV7-3
D gene: NA
clone size: NA
J gene: TRBJ2-7
CDR3 protein: CASSLISPEYF
CDR3 DNA: TGTGCCAGCAGCTTAATTAGCCCCGAGTACTTC

V gene: TRBV6-1
D gene: TRBD1
clone size: NA
J gene: TRBJ1-5
CDR3 protein: CASSEGSGTAIISNQPQHF
CDR3 DNA: TGTGCCAGCAGTGAAGGATCAGGGACAGCTATCATTAGCAATCAGCCCCAGCATTTT

V gene: TRBV6-4
D gene: TRBD1
clone size: NA
J gene: TRBJ1-5
CDR3 protein: CASRYRTGGRSQHF
CDR3 DNA: TGTGCCAGCAGATACCGGACAGGGGGTCGGTCCCAGCATTTT

V gene: TRBV28
D gene: TRBD1
clone size: NA
J gene: TRBJ2-1
CDR3 protein: CASSLGGQGVHNEQFF
CDR3 DNA: TGTGCCAGCAGTTTAGGGGGACAGGGGGTTCACAATGAGCAGTTCTTC

V gene: TRBV5-4
D gene: TRBD1
clone size: NA
J gene: TRBJ1-1
CDR3 protein: CASTGQGARAFF
CDR3 DNA: TGTGCCAGCACCGGACAGGGGGCGCGGGCTTTCTTT

V gene: TRBV5-1
D gene: NA
clone size: NA
J gene: TRBJ1-1
CDR3 protein: CASRPDSWFEAFF
CDR3 DNA: TGCGCCAGCAGACCAGACAGCTGGTTTGAAGCTTTCTTT

V gene: TRBV10-3
D gene: TRBD1
clone size: NA
J gene: TRBJ1-2
CDR3 protein: CAISDEGALKGYTF
CDR3 DNA: TGTGCCATCAGTGATGAGGGGGCGTTGAAGGGCTACACCTTC

V gene: TRBV2
D gene: TRBD2
clone size: NA
J gene: TRBJ2-5
CDR3 protein: CASTREGGFGETQYF
CDR3 DNA: TGTGCCAGCACTCGGGAGGGAGGTTTTGGTGAGACCCAGTACTTC

V gene: TRBV19
D gene: TRBD2
clone size: NA
J gene: TRBJ2-7
CDR3 protein: CASSRTSGEIYEQYF
CDR3 DNA: TGTGCCAGTAGTCGGACTAGCGGGGAGATATACGAGCAGTACTTC

V gene: TRBV4-2
D gene: NA
clone size: NA
J gene: TRBJ1-4
CDR3 protein: CASSQETLANEKLFF
CDR3 DNA: TGTGCCAGCAGCCAAGAGACCCTGGCTAATGAAAAACTGTTTTTT

V gene: TRBV13
D gene: NA
clone size: NA
J gene: TRBJ2-2
CDR3 protein: CASQQGRELFF
CDR3 DNA: TGTGCCAGCCAGCAAGGGAGGGAGCTGTTTTTT

V gene: TRBV13
D gene: TRBD2
clone size: NA
J gene: TRBJ2-4
CDR3 protein: CASSLGTGTSGPKNIQYF
CDR3 DNA: TGTGCCAGCAGCTTAGGGACCGGGACTAGCGGGCCCAAAAACATTCAGTACTTC

V gene: TRBV28
D gene: TRBD1
clone size: NA
J gene: TRBJ1-2
CDR3 protein: CASSRTGPGYGYTF
CDR3 DNA: TGTGCCAGCAGCCGGACAGGCCCGGGCTATGGCTACACCTTC

V gene: TRBV5-6
D gene: TRBD2
clone size: NA
J gene: TRBJ2-1
CDR3 protein: CASRPTGGPYNEQFF
CDR3 DNA: TGTGCCAGCAGGCCTACGGGGGGGCCCTACAATGAGCAGTTCTTC